This T cell receptor beta chain was profiled in a study of monozygotic twins with inflammatory bowel disease. Whole-study findings and limits: Limited statistical power may explain no repertoire similarity difference between concordant and discordant twins.

An amount of approximately 3,600 ng of total RNA was used for each TCR library. With the 5' RACE reads reprocessed, TCRdb shows one record per CDR3 protein and no DNA. This listing includes about 350,000 distinct CDR3 sequences. On this clonotype itself: What it binds is not known.

The V gene's germline CDR1 is MRHNA and CDR2 SNTAGT. The CDR3 covers 16 residues. This clonotype originated in a human donor with ulcerative colitis or Crohn's disease, or a healthy co-twin of an affected twin (not recorded which). The chain is built from TRBV6-4 and TRBJ2-1. The sequenced sample was blood. CDR3 in amino acids: CASSDSTIRSYNEQFF.